This T cell receptor delta chain originates from a study of gamma-delta T cells after stem cell transplantation. TCRdb fed the RT-PCR reads to CATT. The sample holds around 6,700 delta-chain clones; 25% are singletons and the top ten take 15% to 20%. A remark on this clone: With only one base between it and a far larger clone, this is likely a read error.

This CDR3 contains 16 residues. With 3 bases removed from V and 0 bases from J, the gap between germline ends came to 14 bases. CDR1 is TSWWSYY, CDR2 QGS, per germline. The chain joins TRDV1 to TRDJ1; D tentatively reads TRDD2 or TRDD3 (7 bases each). The sample comprised gamma-delta T cells. This receptor was identified in a human donor. It is not recorded whose cells these are; they may come from a transplant donor. The CDR3 loop reads CALGDLPGGYTDKLIF. For the CDR3, the DNA is TGTGCTCTTGGGGACCTTCCTGGGGGGTACACCGATAAACTCATCTTT.